These 30 T cell receptor beta chains came from one sample sequenced in a study of CD8+ T cells in alopecia areata. cDNA reverse transcribed from extracted RNA served as the sequencing template. The assay was immunoSEQ multiplex PCR, and TCRdb's table has in-frame clones only and misses some. The sample includes 120,000 or so clones, approximately 59% of them seen just once. Treatment reported: oral pan-JAK inhibitor, 5-10 mg twice daily. The material was CD8+ T cells sorted from blood, obtained at week 4, from a patient treated with tofacitinib. These receptor sequences come from a human donor with alopecia areata.

The chain combines TRBV10-3 with TRBJ2-7, with D perhaps matching TRBD1 or TRBD2 (5 bases each). The CDR3 consists of 14 residues. The germline V and J ends were trimmed by 3 bases and 6 bases, with 15 bases remaining between them. The germline V gene has CDR1 ENHRY and CDR2 SYGVKD. The CDR3 bases are TGTGCCATCAGTGAAAGGACAAGGGACGGCGAGCAGTACTTC. It translates to CAISERTRDGEQYF.

The chain has TRBV29-1 and TRBJ1-1; D is unclear. CDR3 length: 12 residues. V dropped 4 bases and J dropped 4 bases, with 10 bases sitting between them. CDR1 and CDR2 (germline): SQVTM, ANQGSEA. This CDR3 reads CSVVGRSTEAFF. Here the CDR3 DNA reads TGCAGCGTTGTGGGTAGAAGCACTGAAGCTTTCTTT.

The chain combines TRBV7-8 with TRBJ2-3; the D gene is possibly TRBD2 (7 bases). V lost 1 base to trimming and J lost 3 bases, with 14 bases between them. Per germline, CDR1 SGHVS and CDR2 FQNEAQ. This CDR3 is built from 16 residues. The chain's CDR3 is CASSLEGGAKTDTQYF. The CDR3 coding sequence is TGTGCCAGCAGCTTAGAGGGGGGGGCCAAAACAGATACGCAGTATTTT.

This chain links TRBV7-9 with TRBJ1-1, with D unresolved. Germline CDR1 SEHNR, CDR2 FQNEAQ (reference sequence). The CDR3 sequence is 14 residues long. Trimming removed 4 bases from V and 6 bases from J, with 15 bases in between. This CDR3 reads CASSSSGSAPEAFF. The CDR3 DNA sequence: TGTGCCAGCAGCTCCTCGGGGAGCGCGCCTGAAGCTTTCTTT.

This chain links TRBV7-3 with TRBJ2-7; D might be TRBD1 (5 bases). Germline CDR1 and CDR2: SGHTA and FQGTGA. Trimming left V 4 bases short and J 0 bases short, with 7 bases between. This CDR3 has 13 residues. Here the CDR3 reads CASSYDSSYEQYF. CDR3 nucleotides: TGTGCCAGCAGCTACGACAGCTCCTACGAGCAGTACTTC. Looking up the rest from reference TRBV7-3 and TRBJ2-7 gives the full variable domain: GAGVSQTPSNKVTEKGKYVELRCDPISGHTALYWYRQSLGQGPEFLIYFQGTGAADDSGLPNDRFFAVRPEGSVSTLKIQRTERGDSAVYLCASSYDSSYEQYFGPGTRLTVT.

The chain is built from TRBV27 and TRBJ2-7; 9 nucleotides agree with TRBD1. The CDR3 consists of 16 residues. CDR1 and CDR2 from the germline V gene are MNHEY and SMNVEV (reference sequence). J was trimmed by 9 bases and V by 5 bases; bases with no gene match: 17. The CDR3 nucleotides read TGTGCCAGCAGTCCTCAGGGGACAGGGTTTATCACCTTGCAGTACTTC. It encodes CASSPQGTGFITLQYF.

In its sample, this clone was seen a few times. The J gene is TRBJ1-2, the V gene TRBV6-5; D is undetermined. V shed 2 bases and J shed 6 bases, with 10 bases lying between them. Germline V CDR1 and CDR2: MNHEY, SVGAGI. CDR3 length: 13 amino acids. CDR3 protein: CASSYGSLDGYTF. CDR3 DNA sequence: TGTGCCAGCAGTTACGGTAGTCTGGATGGCTACACCTTC.

This clone turned up a few times. The same CDR3 also results from other DNA sequences found in this sample. J is TRBJ2-2 and V is TRBV27; D is unclear. Germline values: CDR1 MNHEY, CDR2 SMNVEV (reference sequence). This CDR3 is built from 12 residues. Trimming cost V 2 bases and J 6 bases, with 4 bases left between them. The CDR3 protein is CASSLLAGELFF. CDR3 coding DNA: TGTGCCAGCAGTTTACTAGCCGGGGAGCTGTTTTTT.

The chain carries TRBV25-1 and TRBJ2-3; 9 nucleotides align to TRBD2. Germline CDR1 MGHDK, CDR2 SYGVNS. The V gene end was trimmed by 4 bases and the J gene end by 6 bases; junction bases not matched to a gene: 2. This CDR3 contains 13 residues. CDR3 protein: CASSGLAEDTQYF. CDR3 sequence (DNA): TGTGCCAGCAGTGGACTAGCGGAGGATACGCAGTATTTT.

The J gene is TRBJ2-5, the V gene TRBV30, with D unresolved. This CDR3 comprises 13 residues. V lost 0 bases to trimming and J lost 0 bases, with 5 bases between them. The germline V gene encodes CDR1 GTSNPN and CDR2 SVGIG (reference sequence). CDR3 in DNA: TGTGCCTGGAGTGTAATCTACCAAGAGACCCAGTACTTC. Amino acids: CAWSVIYQETQYF.

CDR3 DNA sequence: TGTGCCACCAGCAGAGATCATGGGGGCAATCAGCCCCAGCATTTT. It yields the protein CATSRDHGGNQPQHF. The chain links TRBV15 to TRBJ1-5; the D is unclear. This CDR3 contains 15 residues. Trimming took off 0 bases at V and 2 bases at J, with 8 bases between the two ends. Germline CDR1 is LNHNV and CDR2 is YYDKDF (reference sequence).

J is TRBJ2-1 and V is TRBV9, with D unclear. This CDR3 comprises 13 residues. Per the germline V gene, CDR1 is SGDLS and CDR2 is YYNGEE. The V end lost 3 bases, the J end lost 3 bases, and 7 bases lay between the germline ends. This CDR3 reads CASSGRVYNEQFF. CDR3 DNA sequence: TGTGCCAGCAGCGGAAGGGTCTACAATGAGCAGTTCTTC.

The chain couples TRBV29-1 to TRBJ1-1; 9 bases line up with TRBD1. Germline trimming cut 6 bases from V and 4 bases from J; bases unmatched to any gene: 9. Germline CDR1 reads SQVTM; CDR2 reads ANQGSEA. The length of the CDR3 is 14 residues. This CDR3 is CSVIPGQGVTEAFF. DNA of the CDR3: TGCAGCGTCATACCGGGACAGGGCGTCACTGAAGCTTTCTTT.

Only a few counts were recorded for this clone. The V and J genes are TRBV30 and TRBJ2-5; D is undetermined. The CDR3 totals 11 residues. The germline V gene has CDR1 GTSNPN and CDR2 SVGIG (reference sequence). V lost 4 bases and J 2 bases, leaving 5 bases between the germline ends. The DNA for the CDR3 is TGTGCCTGGATCCCGCAAGAGACCCAGTACTTC. Its translation is CAWIPQETQYF.

The sample holds a few counts of this clone. This chain links TRBV29-1 with TRBJ2-3; D not resolved. CDR3 length: 12 residues. Germline V gene data show CDR1 as SQVTM and CDR2 as ANQGSEA. With 3 bases removed from V and 6 bases from J, the gap between germline ends came to 10 bases. The CDR3 bases are TGCAGCGTTGAGGTCTCATACGATACGCAGTATTTT. Encoded protein: CSVEVSYDTQYF.

The V gene is TRBV9, the J gene TRBJ2-7, with no clear D. The CDR3 has 13 residues. Per the germline V gene, CDR1 is SGDLS and CDR2 is YYNGEE. Trimming cost V 2 bases and J 1 base, with 7 bases left between them. In nucleotides, the CDR3 is TGTGCCAGCAGCGTTGACATTTCCTACGAGCAGTACTTC. This sequence encodes CASSVDISYEQYF.

This clone was counted once. The CDR3 here is CSVVSDSNQPQHF. In nucleotides, the CDR3 is TGCAGCGTTGTGTCAGATAGCAATCAGCCCCAGCATTTT. This chain joins TRBV29-1 and TRBJ1-5; no firm D call. Germline CDR1 SQVTM, CDR2 ANQGSEA. V was trimmed by 4 bases and J by 0 bases, leaving 7 bases between them. The CDR3 has 13 residues. Filled out from reference TRBV29-1 and TRBJ1-5, the complete variable domain reads SAVISQKPSRDICQRGTSLTIQCQVDSQVTMMFWYRQQPGQSLTLIATANQGSEATYESGFVIDKFPISRPNLTFSTLTVSNMSPEDSSIYLCSVVSDSNQPQHFGDGTRLSIL.

This chain joins TRBV6-6 and TRBJ2-3, with 13 bases identical to TRBD2. The CDR3 extends over 16 amino acids. Germline assignment: CDR1 MNHNY and CDR2 SVGAGI (reference sequence). With V trimmed by 5 bases and J by 5 bases, 7 bases remained unmatched. CDR3 region: CASSPTSGGAGDTQYF. The CDR3 DNA reads as TGTGCCAGCAGTCCTACTAGCGGGGGGGCCGGAGATACGCAGTATTTT.

The V gene is TRBV5-1, the J gene TRBJ2-5; 7 positions match TRBD1. Trimming removed 0 bases from V and 2 bases from J; junction bases left unmatched: 13. Germline V gene lookup returns CDR1 SGHRS and CDR2 YFSETQ. The CDR3 is 18 amino acids. The CDR3 loop reads CASSLGVLRGREQETQYF. CDR3 sequence (DNA): TGCGCCAGCAGCTTGGGGGTCTTGAGGGGGCGTGAACAAGAGACCCAGTACTTC.

The genes are TRBV30 and TRBJ2-3, with 8 bases identical to TRBD2. The ends lost 5 bases at V and 3 bases at J; junction bases unmatched: 7. This CDR3 region has 14 residues. The germline CDR1 and CDR2 sequences are GTSNPN and SVGIG (reference sequence). This CDR3 reads CAWGLASGTDTQYF. CDR3 DNA: TGTGCCTGGGGGTTGGCTAGCGGGACAGATACGCAGTATTTT. Supplemented by reference TRBV30 and TRBJ2-3, the full variable domain reads SQTIHQWPATLVQPVGSPLSLECTVEGTSNPNLYWYRQAAGRGLQLLFYSVGIGQISSEVPQNLSASRPQDRQFILSSKKLLLSDSGFYLCAWGLASGTDTQYFGPGTRLTVL.

The chain uses TRBV30 and TRBJ2-6, with D perhaps matching TRBD1 or TRBD2 (6 bases each). The CDR3 length is 16 residues. Germline CDR1 reads GTSNPN; CDR2 reads SVGIG (reference sequence). V was cut by 0 bases and J by 1 base, with 10 bases left in between. DNA for the CDR3: TGTGCCTGGAGTGTACCGGGGGCATCTGGGGCCAACGTCCTGACTTTC. Protein sequence: CAWSVPGASGANVLTF.

The gene calls are TRBV5-6 and TRBJ2-7; 9 bases map to TRBD1. Germline CDR1 is SGHDT and CDR2 is YYEEEE. This CDR3 spans 15 amino acids. Trimming cost V 4 bases and J 5 bases; bases outside gene matches: 10. The CDR3 loop is CASSDGGTGFDEQYF. In nucleotides, the CDR3 is TGTGCCAGCAGCGATGGGGGGACAGGGTTCGACGAGCAGTACTTC.

This clone was seen once. This chain joins TRBV29-1 and TRBJ2-1; D is tentatively TRBD1 or TRBD2 (6 bases each). The CDR3 spans 15 residues. CDR1 and CDR2 from the germline V gene are SQVTM and ANQGSEA. Between the trimmed V and J ends, which lost 7 bases and 2 bases, there was a span of 18 bases. CDR3 protein: CSGGVRGPTYNEQFF. Written as DNA, the CDR3 is TGCAGCGGTGGGGTACGGGGGCCAACCTACAATGAGCAGTTCTTC.

The gene calls are TRBV27 and TRBJ2-5; D not certain. The CDR3 length is 13 residues. Looked up from germline, CDR1 is MNHEY and CDR2 is SMNVEV (reference sequence). Trimming pared 6 bases from V and 1 base from J, leaving 9 bases between. In DNA form, the CDR3 reads TGTGCCAGCAGCGATCCTCTCCAAGAGACCCAGTACTTC. Translation: CASSDPLQETQYF.

The chain employs TRBV9 and TRBJ2-1; D remains unclear. This CDR3 is 16 amino acids long. Germline assignment: CDR1 SGDLS and CDR2 YYNGEE. V dropped 0 bases and J dropped 2 bases, with 12 bases sitting between them. The CDR3 spells CASSVVVGSTYNEQFF. CDR3 in DNA: TGTGCCAGCAGCGTAGTTGTAGGGTCCACCTACAATGAGCAGTTCTTC.

There are a few counts of this clone. The chain joins TRBV23-1 to TRBJ2-7, with 9 bases that match TRBD2. TRBV23-1 is an open reading frame, and its role is uncertain. The CDR3 runs to 18 residues. V lost 6 bases to trimming and J lost 0 bases; unmatched junction nucleotides: 15. The CDR3 sequence is CASRIQKRGALSSYEQYF. In DNA form, the CDR3 reads TGCGCCAGCAGGATCCAAAAGCGGGGGGCCCTCAGCTCCTACGAGCAGTACTTC.

The chain links TRBV7-9 to TRBJ2-2; no clear D gene. This CDR3 is built from 15 residues. Trimming took 0 bases from V and 2 from J, leaving 7 bases between them. Per the germline V gene, CDR1 is SEHNR and CDR2 is FQNEAQ (reference sequence). CDR3 residues: CASSLAPANTGELFF. Written as DNA, the CDR3 is TGTGCCAGCAGCTTAGCGCCGGCAAACACCGGGGAGCTGTTTTTT.

This clone was seen a single time. V gene TRBV2 combines with J gene TRBJ2-5; D might be TRBD1 or TRBD2, each matching 5 bases. Germline loops: CDR1 SNHLY, CDR2 FYNNEI. This CDR3 is built from 12 residues. Trimming removed 7 bases at V and 3 bases at J, with 9 bases between. CDR3 loop: CASTGTEETQYF. The CDR3, as DNA: TGTGCCAGCACCGGGACGGAAGAGACCCAGTACTTC.

This chain joins TRBV29-1 and TRBJ2-4; perhaps TRBD2 as D (5 bases). Germline V gives CDR1 SQVTM, CDR2 ANQGSEA. V was shortened by 5 bases and J by 2 bases, with 13 bases between the two germline ends. The CDR3 runs 14 residues. The CDR3: CSVSDPGTKNIQYF. For the CDR3, the DNA is TGCAGCGTTTCTGACCCGGGAACCAAAAACATTCAGTACTTC.

DNA of the CDR3: TGTGCCAGCAACCTGGGAGAGGACAGACAAGAGACCCAGTACTTC. Amino acid sequence: CASNLGEDRQETQYF. The chain joins TRBV6-6 to TRBJ2-5; D possibly corresponds to TRBD1 (6 bases). The CDR3 runs 15 residues. CDR1 and CDR2 (germline): MNHNY, SVGAGI (reference sequence). Trimming removed 7 bases at V and 2 bases at J, with 17 bases between.